This TCR beta chain stems from a study of T cells after yellow fever vaccination. MiXCR was run by TCRdb on the 5' RACE reads, yielding one entry per CDR3 protein. Of a few hundred thousand distinct CDR3 sequences detected, 6% to 8% appear once; the ten largest clones hold 15%. The CDR3 has 13 amino acids. From germline, CDR1 is SGHRS and CDR2 YFSETQ. Deletions cut 4 bases from V and 4 bases from J, with 11 bases between. This receptor was obtained from a man between 25 and 39 years old who received the YFV17D yellow fever vaccine. This sample comprised PBMCs, obtained 5 days after the yellow fever booster vaccination. The rearrangement uses TRBV5-1 and TRBJ2-5, with D perhaps assigned TRBD1 or TRBD2 (6 bases each). The chain's CDR3 is CASSEGGGETQYF. The CDR3 region has the DNA TGCGCCAGCAGCGAGGGGGGAGGAGAGACCCAGTACTTC.